Here is one T cell receptor beta chain with its context. Its cognate antigen has yet to be identified. No base-level quality is on record; no much larger clone is a single base apart. A robust, sensitive protocol for the amplification, sequencing and analysis of TCRs was described in the study, in which 3' ligation of a UMI-containing oligonucleotide to TCR cDNA was used. For whole blood analysis, over 2 ml of peripheral blood was collected from healthy adult volunteers into Tempus tubes, and RNA was extracted following the manufacturer's instructions. Before reverse transcription, total RNA that had not been cell sorted was treated with RQ1 DNase, with a target input of 1 to 1000 ng. Skin biopsy and whole blood libraries were made to test pipeline robustness in samples where T cells form a minority population. Library prep was done by 5' RACE. The ligated cDNA was amplified in four rounds of PCR with nested alpha and beta constant region primers together with the SP2 primer. For the blood and skin samples, reverse transcription of TCR RNA was done with SuperScript IV along with alpha and beta constant region primers. An oligonucleotide carrying the Illumina SP2 primer and a UMI was ligated to the cDNA 3' end using T4 RNA ligase 1. The 12-nucleotide UMI was composed of two random hexamers separated by an eight-base spacer, which was included to prevent hairpin formation. From the second PCR onward, the TCR alpha and beta chain libraries were handled separately, and dual indexing was used for multiplexing. After pooling, the indexed libraries were analyzed by capillary electrophoresis and sequenced on either an Illumina MiSeq or NextSeq. PhiX DNA at about 5-7% was spiked into libraries to increase base diversity and improve cluster recognition. Processing in the source paper ran as follows. Demultiplexor extracted UMIs from read 2, combined them with read 1 TCR sequence, and split reads by sample indices. V and J genes and V-J junctions were identified by Decombinator, and each TCR was assigned a five-part identifier that included V and J deletions. Collapsinator used UMIs to correct sequencing errors and PCR amplification heterogeneity, yielding UMI-based abundance per TCR. Identifiers were converted to nucleotide sequence by CDR3Translator and translated to amino acids, and CDR3 regions were extracted on the basis of terminal motifs. After normalization to the amount of input RNA, the error-corrected alpha and beta TCR counts from blood and from skin were compared. The public reads were quality trimmed at Q25 with fastp and then assembled into clones with MiXCR by TCRdb, keeping productive beta chains. All rows with the same CDR3 protein become a single entry with the most common DNA and genes. For this entry, the V and J calls and clone size follow TCRdb and not the study's own pipeline. This sample holds 55,000 to 70,000 distinct CDR3 sequences; 7% to 8.5% were observed only once. 9.7% of the sample is in the top ten clones.

CDR1 SEHNR and CDR2 FQNEAQ were looked up in the germline V gene (reference sequence). The CDR3 starts with the cysteine, ends with the phenylalanine, and has 12 residues. Left in the record is the CDR3 DNA by itself, 36 bases read in frame from the first base. The data are from a study of naive and memory T cell subsets listed by TCRdb under 2017. In the study overall: The figure summarizing the skin biopsy and whole blood samples listed some 10 blood donors, 7 tuberculin skin test biopsies and 3 saline control biopsies. Usually PCR2 was run as a SYBR Green qPCR and stopped at a set threshold, although low-input samples could use end-point PCR (approximately 6 cycles) instead. General conclusions and limits of the study: The potential sensitivity of the RNA-based method to TCR transcript changes with T cell activation and differentiation was acknowledged.

The receptor chain draws on TRBV7-9 and TRBJ2-2, with an unclear D gene assignment. The source is a male donor in good health. The bases read TGTCTTTGGCAGGTCGCAACCGGGGAGCTGTTTTTT. This translates into CLWQVATGELFF.